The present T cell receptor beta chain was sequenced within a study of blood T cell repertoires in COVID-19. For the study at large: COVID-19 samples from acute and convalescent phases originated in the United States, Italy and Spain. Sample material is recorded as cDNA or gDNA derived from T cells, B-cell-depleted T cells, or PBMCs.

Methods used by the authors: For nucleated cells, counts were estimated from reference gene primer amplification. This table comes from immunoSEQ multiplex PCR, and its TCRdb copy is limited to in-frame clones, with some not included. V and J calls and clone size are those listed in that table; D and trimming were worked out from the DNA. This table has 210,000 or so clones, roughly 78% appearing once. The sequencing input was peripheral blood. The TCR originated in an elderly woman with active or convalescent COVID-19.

CDR3 amino acids: CASSLSPSGGYNEQFF. CDR3 coding DNA: TGTGCCAGCAGCTTGTCTCCTAGCGGGGGGTACAATGAGCAGTTCTTC. The genes are TRBV7-8 and TRBJ2-1; 11 bases match TRBD2. Per the germline V gene, CDR1 is SGHVS and CDR2 is FQNEAQ. After removal of 3 bases from V and 4 bases from J, the junction contained 5 bases not matched to a gene. CDR3 length: 16 residues.